This T cell receptor beta chain comes out of a study of cytomegalovirus exposure and HLA in healthy donors. Study-wide points: The HLA-A and HLA-B alleles of most subjects were reportedly predicted accurately from TCR beta sequences.

V trimming: 4 bases; J trimming: 2 bases; junction bases outside the gene matches: 4. The CDR3 consists of 15 residues. CDR1 and CDR2 from the germline V gene are MNHNS and SASEGT. 13 Jbeta primers and 60 Vbeta primers were used for the PCR. Repertoires were generated with immunoSEQ multiplex PCR, while TCRdb's copy carries only in-frame clones and drops some. The top ten hold about 2.5% of the sample, which has about 280,000 clones, around 90% seen once. As to this clone: Its specificity is unknown.

The chain uses TRBV6-1 and TRBJ2-7, with 11 bases fitting TRBD1. This receptor was taken from a woman aged 18-35 years in good health and CMV-seronegative. Sequenced: PBMCs. The CDR3 spells CASSARDRGTYEQYF. The CDR3 DNA reads as TGTGCCAGCAGTGCCCGGGACAGGGGGACCTACGAGCAGTACTTC.